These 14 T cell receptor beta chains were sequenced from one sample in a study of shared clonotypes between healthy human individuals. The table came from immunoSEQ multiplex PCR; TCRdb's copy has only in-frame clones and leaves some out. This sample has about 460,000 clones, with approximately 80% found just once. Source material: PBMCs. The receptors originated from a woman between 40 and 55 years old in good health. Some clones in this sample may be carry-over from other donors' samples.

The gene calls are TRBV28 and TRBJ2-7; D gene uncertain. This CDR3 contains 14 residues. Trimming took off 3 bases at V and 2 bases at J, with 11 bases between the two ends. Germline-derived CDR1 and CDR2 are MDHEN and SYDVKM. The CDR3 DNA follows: TGTGCCAGCAGTTTTACGGGTACGGCCTACGAGCAGTACTTC. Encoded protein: CASSFTGTAYEQYF.

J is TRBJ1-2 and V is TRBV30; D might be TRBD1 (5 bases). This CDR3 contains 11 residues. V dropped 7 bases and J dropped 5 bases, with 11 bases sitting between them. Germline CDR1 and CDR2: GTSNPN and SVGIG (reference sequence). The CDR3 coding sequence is TGTGCCTCTCAGGGACGATATGGCTACACCTTC. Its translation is CASQGRYGYTF.

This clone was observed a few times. Here the CDR3 reads CASKTGAAASLYGYTF. The CDR3 DNA sequence: TGTGCCAGCAAAACCGGGGCCGCTGCCTCCCTTTATGGCTACACCTTC. The chain employs TRBV28 and TRBJ1-2; TRBD1 might be the D (5 bases). The CDR3 spans 16 residues. With 7 bases removed from V and 5 bases from J, the gap between germline ends came to 23 bases. Germline values: CDR1 MDHEN, CDR2 SYDVKM.

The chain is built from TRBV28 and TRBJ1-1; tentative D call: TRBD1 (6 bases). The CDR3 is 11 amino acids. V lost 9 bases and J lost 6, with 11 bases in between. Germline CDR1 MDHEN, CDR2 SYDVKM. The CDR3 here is CASLQGPEAFF. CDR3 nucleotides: TGTGCCAGTTTACAGGGACCTGAAGCTTTCTTT.

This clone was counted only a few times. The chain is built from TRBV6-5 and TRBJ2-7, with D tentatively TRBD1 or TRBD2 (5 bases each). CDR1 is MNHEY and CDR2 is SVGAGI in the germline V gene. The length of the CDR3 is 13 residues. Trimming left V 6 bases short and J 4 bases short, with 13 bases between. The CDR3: CASSWDQGYEQYF. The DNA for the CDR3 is TGTGCCAGCAGCTGGGACCAGGGATACGAGCAGTACTTC.

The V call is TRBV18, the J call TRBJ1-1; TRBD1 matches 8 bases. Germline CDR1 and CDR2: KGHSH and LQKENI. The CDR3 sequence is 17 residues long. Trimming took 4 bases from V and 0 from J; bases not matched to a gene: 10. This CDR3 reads CASSLDRGLGMNTEAFF. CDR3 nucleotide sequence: TGTGCCAGCTCACTAGACAGGGGATTGGGAATGAACACTGAAGCTTTCTTT.

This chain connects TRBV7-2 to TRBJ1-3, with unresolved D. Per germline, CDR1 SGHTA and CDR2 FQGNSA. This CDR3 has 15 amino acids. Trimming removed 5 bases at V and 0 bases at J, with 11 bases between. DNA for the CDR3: TGTGCCAGCAGCCCGTCCCAGGTCTCTGGAAACACCATATATTTT. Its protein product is CASSPSQVSGNTIYF.

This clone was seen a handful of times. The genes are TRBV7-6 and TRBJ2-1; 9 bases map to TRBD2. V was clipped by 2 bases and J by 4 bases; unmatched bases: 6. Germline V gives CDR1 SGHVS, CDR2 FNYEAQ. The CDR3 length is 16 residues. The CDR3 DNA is TGTGCCAGCAGCTTAAACGCGGGAGGGATATACAATGAGCAGTTCTTC. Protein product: CASSLNAGGIYNEQFF. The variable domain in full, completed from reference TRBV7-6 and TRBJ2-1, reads GAGVSQSPRYKVTKRGQDVALRCDPISGHVSLYWYRQALGQGPEFLTYFNYEAQQDKSGLPNDRFSAERPEGSISTLTIQRTEQRDSAMYRCASSLNAGGIYNEQFFGPGTRLTVL.

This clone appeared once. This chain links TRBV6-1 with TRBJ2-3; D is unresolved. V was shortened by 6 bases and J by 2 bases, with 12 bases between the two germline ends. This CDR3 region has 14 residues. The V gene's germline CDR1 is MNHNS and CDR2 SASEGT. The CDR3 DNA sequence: TGTGCCAGCAGAGCTTTCGGAGACACAGATACGCAGTATTTT. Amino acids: CASRAFGDTDTQYF.

The CDR3 DNA sequence: TGTGCCAGCAGCTTAGGCCGGGAGGGCAGGACCCAGTACTTC. This encodes CASSLGREGRTQYF. V is TRBV7-9 and J is TRBJ2-5, with 8 bases matching TRBD2. The CDR3 contains 14 residues. The V segment lost 1 base and the J segment 7 bases; nucleotides outside the gene matches: 5. Germline V gene data show CDR1 as SEHNR and CDR2 as FQNEAQ (reference sequence).

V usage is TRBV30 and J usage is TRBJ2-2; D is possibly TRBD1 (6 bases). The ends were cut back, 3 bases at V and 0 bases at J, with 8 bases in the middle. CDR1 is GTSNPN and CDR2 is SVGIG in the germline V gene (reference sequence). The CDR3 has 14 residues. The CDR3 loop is CAWRRGTNTGELFF. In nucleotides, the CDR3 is TGTGCCTGGAGGAGGGGGACGAACACCGGGGAGCTGTTTTTT.

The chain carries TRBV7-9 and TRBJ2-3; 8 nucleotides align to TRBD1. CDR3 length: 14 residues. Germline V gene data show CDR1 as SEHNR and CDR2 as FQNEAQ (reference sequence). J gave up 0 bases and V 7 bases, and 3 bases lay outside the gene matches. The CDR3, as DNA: TGTGCCAGCAACCGACAGGGGAGCACAGATACGCAGTATTTT. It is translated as CASNRQGSTDTQYF.

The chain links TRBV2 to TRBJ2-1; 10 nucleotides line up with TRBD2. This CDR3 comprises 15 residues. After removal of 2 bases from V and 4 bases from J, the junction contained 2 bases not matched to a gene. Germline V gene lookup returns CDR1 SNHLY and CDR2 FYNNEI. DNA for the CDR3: TGTGCCAGCAGTGAACTAGCGGGAGAATACAATGAGCAGTTCTTC. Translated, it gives CASSELAGEYNEQFF. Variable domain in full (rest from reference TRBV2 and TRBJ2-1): EPEVTQTPSHQVTQMGQEVILRCVPISNHLYFYWYRQILGQKVEFLVSFYNNEISEKSEIFDDQFSVERPDGSNFTLKIRSTKLEDSAMYFCASSELAGEYNEQFFGPGTRLTVL.

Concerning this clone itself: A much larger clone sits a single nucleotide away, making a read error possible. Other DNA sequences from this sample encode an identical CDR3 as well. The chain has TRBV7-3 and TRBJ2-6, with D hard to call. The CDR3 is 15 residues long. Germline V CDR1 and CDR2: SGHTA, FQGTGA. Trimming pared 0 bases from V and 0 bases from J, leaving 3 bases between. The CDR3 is CASSLTGSGANVLTF. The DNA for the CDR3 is TGTGCCAGCAGCTTAACAGGCTCTGGGGCCAACGTCCTGACTTTC. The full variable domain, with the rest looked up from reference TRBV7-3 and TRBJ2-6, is GAGVSQTPSNKVTEKGKYVELRCDPISGHTALYWYRQSLGQGPEFLIYFQGTGAADDSGLPNDRFFAVRPEGSVSTLKIQRTERGDSAVYLCASSLTGSGANVLTFGAGSRLTVL.